Listed here is a single T cell receptor (beta chain). What it recognizes is unknown. Scientists ran DNA taken from cultured CD4+ T cells through the Oncomine TCR Beta short-read assay for sequencing. TCRdb ran MiXCR on the PCR reads and lists one entry per CDR3 protein. This table has some 11,000 distinct CDR3 sequences, about 33% appearing once. This CDR3 has 13 amino acids. V trimming: 6 bases; J trimming: 3 bases; junction bases outside the gene matches: 3. Germline-derived CDR1 and CDR2 are MNHNS and SASEGT. The sample's treatment: roughly 11-day PBMC culture with coronavirus spike peptide pools or control peptides (ViraFEST assay). Following expansion of antigen-specific T cells with peptide pools, ViraFEST then sequenced TCRs. Having spent ten to eleven days in culture, CD4+ T cells were then isolated by negative selection. These data are taken from a study of vaccination and CD4 T cells after COVID-19.

General study results and limits: Among reactive clones from convalescent patients, a median roughly 85% appeared only post-vaccination.

This sequence originates from a human donor who had recovered from COVID-19. The chain links TRBV6-1 to TRBJ1-2; 8 bases match TRBD1. The sequences come from CD4+ T cells from blood, cultured in vitro, collected after SARS-CoV-2 vaccination. The CDR3 DNA reads TGTGCCAGCAGCCCGGACAGGGACTATGGCTACACCTTC. Amino acids: CASSPDRDYGYTF.